This is a list of T cell receptor beta chains from one sample in a study of identical twins. TCRdb reprocessed the 5' RACE reads via MiXCR and lists one record per CDR3 protein. The sample gives approximately 94,000 distinct CDR3 sequences, less than 6.5% of which show up once; around 12% is in the top ten. Material for sequencing was memory T cells sorted from blood. The receptor source for this set is a woman in her forties or fifties in good health. The CDR3 runs from the conserved cysteine through the conserved F or W. D genes are given only for firm matches. Part of the rows lack a size; the others show once, few, many or a class for expanded clones.

V gene	clone size	J gene	CDR3 length	D gene	CDR3 DNA	CDR3 protein
TRBV20-1	many	TRBJ2-3	16	TRBD2	TGCAGTGCTAGAGGGAACGGGAGGTCTACAACAGATACGCAGTATTTT	CSARGNGRSTTDTQYF
TRBV2	.	TRBJ2-1	11	.	TGTGCCAGCAGTGAAAACTTGGAGCAGTTCTTC	CASSENLEQFF
TRBV7-9	many	TRBJ2-3	14	.	TGTGCCACCACAGAGCAGGGTTCTACAGATACGCAGTATTTT	CATTEQGSTDTQYF
TRBV19	many	TRBJ2-1	16	TRBD2	TGTGCCAGTAGTATAGTTAAAACTAGCGGGAAGGATGAGCAGTTCTTC	CASSIVKTSGKDEQFF
TRBV5-6	.	TRBJ1-2	15	TRBD1	TGTGCCAGCAGCGCGACAGGGGCCAGTGGCTATGGCTACACCTTC	CASSATGASGYGYTF
TRBV27	many	TRBJ1-5	15	.	TGTGCCAGCAGTTTTGGTCAACTTAGCAATCAGCCCCAGCATTTT	CASSFGQLSNQPQHF
TRBV19	few	TRBJ1-5	14	.	TGTGCCAGTCCGCACCGGGACATCAGTCAGCCCCAGCATTTT	CASPHRDISQPQHF
TRBV15	many	TRBJ2-5	13	.	TGTGCCACCAGCAGAGCGGGGGAGGAGACCCAGTACTTC	CATSRAGEETQYF
TRBV6-1	many	TRBJ1-2	15	.	TGTGCCAGCACCACCGGTGGAGGGGGTAACTATGGCTACACCTTC	CASTTGGGGNYGYTF
TRBV19	.	TRBJ1-1	14	.	TGTGCCAGTAGCACAACCACATTGAACACTGAAGCTTTCTTT	CASSTTTLNTEAFF
TRBV5-6	many	TRBJ1-5	15	TRBD1	TGTGCCAGCAGCTCGACAGGGCAGGGCAATCAGCCCCAGCATTTT	CASSSTGQGNQPQHF
TRBV11-2	many	TRBJ2-7	20	TRBD2	TGTGCCAGCAGCTCGGATCCGACTAGCGGGAGAAGAATATGGAGCTACGAGCAGTACTTC	CASSSDPTSGRRIWSYEQYF
TRBV5-6	many	TRBJ2-2	16	TRBD1	TGTGCCAGCAGCAAGGACAGGGGGCAATACACCGGGGAGCTGTTTTTT	CASSKDRGQYTGELFF
TRBV11-3	many	TRBJ2-7	14	.	TGTGCCAGCAGCGAAACTAGTATCAACTACGAGCAGTACTTC	CASSETSINYEQYF
TRBV9	many	TRBJ1-2	15	TRBD1	TGTGCCAGCAGCGTTACGGACAGGGTATCTTATGGCTACACCTTC	CASSVTDRVSYGYTF
TRBV6-1	many	TRBJ2-3	15	.	TGTGCCAGCAGTGAAGAAGGCAGGGCCACAGATACGCAGTATTTT	CASSEEGRATDTQYF
TRBV24-1	many	TRBJ2-5	13	TRBD2	TGTGCCACCAGTGAAGTGGGGGGGGAGACCCAGTACTTC	CATSEVGGETQYF
TRBV20-1	few	TRBJ2-5	14	.	TGCAGTGCTAGATTTCGGGAGCTTCAAGAGACCCAGTACTTC	CSARFRELQETQYF